This T cell receptor beta chain was sequenced in a study of T cell changes during pregnancy in multiple sclerosis. Assay used: immunoSEQ multiplex PCR; TCRdb lists only in-frame clones, some missing. Of approximately 32,000 clones listed, roughly nine tenths are singletons. Looked up from germline, CDR1 is SGHRS and CDR2 is YFSETQ. This CDR3 spans 16 amino acids. Unmatched junction bases numbered 5, after V lost 4 bases and J lost 0 bases. The receptor's source is a female donor in good health, enrolled as a control in a pregnancy study. Sequenced here: peripheral blood, sampled in the third trimester of pregnancy. The V and J genes are TRBV5-1 and TRBJ2-2; 8 nucleotides align to TRBD2. CDR3 region: CASSPREGANTGELFF. As DNA, the CDR3 is TGCGCCAGCAGCCCCCGGGAGGGCGCGAACACCGGGGAGCTGTTTTTT.